These T cell receptor beta chains were read from a single sample in a study of response to subunit inactivated influenza vaccine. In TCRdb, the RT-PCR reads were re-called with MiXCR into one record per CDR3 protein. Of fewer than 700,000 distinct CDR3 sequences in the sample, approximately 12% were seen once. Sequencing used PBMCs from blood, obtained roughly 6 weeks after vaccination. The source of these receptors is a man over 45 who received an inactivated influenza vaccine. The conserved cysteine and the conserved F or W are not part of the CDR3 here. Fields, in order: V gene, CDR3 protein.

>TRBV11-2
ASSTYTGPSSGANVLT
>TRBV12-3/TRBV12-4
ASSSSTRDIY
>TRBV27
ASTMGGVYNEQF
>TRBV7-8
ASSFRTSGGTYEQY
>TRBV20-1
SAIRTGTYEQY
>TRBV3-1
ASSQVGIEQF
>TRBV10-3
AISESTPTDTQY
>TRBV7-9
ASSPPGQVAGELF
>TRBV27
ASSPGPDGYT
>TRBV29-1
SVESGRSRDTQY
>TRBV12-3/TRBV12-4
ASSLEGYTQY
>TRBV12-3/TRBV12-4
ASSLSGTFGNEQF
>TRBV20-1
SAPRNTAAGNTIY
>TRBV12-3/TRBV12-4
ASSPLRSYGYT
>TRBV7-9
ASSGSGDAPLH
>TRBV11-2
ASSLIWGDQETQY
>TRBV4-1
ASSQKGPLGQRQETQY
>TRBV7-9
ASSSRALRDEQY
>TRBV7-3
ASSLGHYNEQF
>TRBV7-9
ASSLALQGATDTQY
>TRBV5-1
ASSLDPSGAADTQY
>TRBV20-1
SASSGGAAGELF
>TRBV5-1
ASSFTSGDASSYEQY
>TRBV5-1
ASSFQAGATTGANVLT
>TRBV4-1
ASSQPFGYNSYEQY
>TRBV7-3
ASSMGQGHTDTQY
>TRBV20-1
SARRGGGSPKNTQY
>TRBV10-3
AIYGEQF
>TRBV20-1
SAREGAVPSYEQY
>TRBV24-1
ATSDGSGRAGDEQF
>TRBV12-3/TRBV12-4
ASSNTGGQETQY
>TRBV12-3/TRBV12-4
ASSLVGWDQPQH
>TRBV11-2
ASSSSGVGIFKPAKNIQY
>TRBV19
ATYGSRDRAGYGYT
>TRBV2
ASWRDRQF
>TRBV5-5
ASRVLASYEQY
>TRBV2
AINEQFTDTQY
>TRBV5-1
ASSLVSAGGRSYNEQF
>TRBV30
AWSVGTRLHSYEQY
>TRBV5-5
ASSLVATGGQGYT
>TRBV9
ASSPRQKSGTQY